One sample yielded the 18 T cell receptor beta chains listed below, sequenced in a study of T cell responses to AZD1222 COVID-19 vaccine (dated by TCRdb to the early 2020s). What this sample's time point label stands for: baseline before first vaccination. The method was the immunoSEQ multiplex PCR assay. The immuneACCESS repertoire file appears here via TCRdb, limited to in-frame rearrangements. These files lack a portion of the clones; in checked studies, under half of the deficit traces to unresolved V genes, and the cause of the others is not known. Present in this sample are 150,000 or so clones, approximately 94% of which were seen just once. About 1.9% of the sample goes to the ten largest clones. Here the sequenced sample was peripheral blood, taken on day 0 of AZD1222 vaccination. These receptors all stem from an adult in good health.

The rearrangement uses TRBV6-5 and TRBJ2-1; D is unresolved. V shed 5 bases and J shed 6 bases, with 2 bases lying between them. CDR1 is MNHEY and CDR2 is SVGAGI in the germline V gene. This CDR3 is built from 10 residues. In DNA, the CDR3 is TGTGCCAGCAGTCGCAATGAGCAGTTCTTC. Translated, it gives CASSRNEQFF.

V and J are TRBV3-1 (or the pseudogene TRBV3-2) and TRBJ2-7, with 8 bases that match TRBD2. CDR3 length: 15 residues. CDR1 and CDR2 from the germline V gene are LGHDT and YNNKEL (reference sequence). After removal of 1 base from V and 10 bases from J, the junction contained 12 bases not matched to a gene. As DNA, the CDR3 is TGTGCCAGCAGCCAAGGCCTTGAGCGGGGGCGGATCCAGTACTTC. Its translation is CASSQGLERGRIQYF.

The rearrangement links TRBV11-1 to TRBJ2-1; maybe TRBD1 (6 bases). There are 13 residues in the CDR3. V gave up 4 bases and J gave up 5 bases, with 9 bases separating them. CDR1 and CDR2 from the germline V gene are SGHAT and FQDESV (reference sequence). For the CDR3, the DNA is TGTGCCAGCAGCTCGCGACAGGACAATGAGCAGTTCTTC. This codes for CASSSRQDNEQFF.

The rearrangement joins TRBV27 to TRBJ1-3; 9 nucleotides match TRBD1. Germline assignment: CDR1 MNHEY and CDR2 SMNVEV (reference sequence). This CDR3 is built from 16 residues. Trimming removed 3 bases from V and 2 bases from J; junction bases left unmatched: 5. The CDR3: CASSLPRQGAGNTIYF. As DNA, the CDR3 is TGTGCCAGCAGTTTGCCAAGACAGGGGGCTGGAAACACCATATATTTT.

V and J are TRBV7-9 and TRBJ2-1; TRBD2 aligns across 7 bases. The junction had 14 bases not matched to a gene; V was cut back by 2 bases and J by 7 bases. This CDR3 is 17 amino acids long. The germline gives CDR1 SEHNR, CDR2 FQNEAQ (reference sequence). CDR3 DNA: TGTGCCAGCAGCTTATTATGGGCCAGCGGGGACCGGAATGAGCAGTTCTTC. Residues: CASSLLWASGDRNEQFF.

This clone was observed a single time. V is TRBV12-3 or TRBV12-4 and J is TRBJ2-7; 13 positions match TRBD2. The CDR3 extends over 13 amino acids. The ends lost 1 base at V and 12 bases at J; junction bases unmatched: 3. CDR3 bases: TGTGCCAGCAGTTTAGAGACTAGCGGGAGGATGTACTTC. Amino acid sequence: CASSLETSGRMYF.

This sequence joins TRBV7-9 and TRBJ2-7; no clear D. Germline CDR1 and CDR2: SEHNR and FQNEAQ (reference sequence). This CDR3 contains 14 residues. Trimming removed 1 base from V and 0 bases from J, with 7 bases in between. The CDR3 spells CASSLERISYEQYF. The DNA of the CDR3 is TGTGCCAGCAGCTTAGAACGGATCTCCTACGAGCAGTACTTC.

The chain uses TRBV5-1 and TRBJ2-1; tentatively, D is TRBD1 or TRBD2 (5 bases each). The germline V gene encodes CDR1 SGHRS and CDR2 YFSETQ. Trimming removed 4 bases at V and 3 bases at J, with 11 bases between. The CDR3 runs 14 residues. The CDR3 reads CASSLGGSYNEQFF. The CDR3 nucleotides read TGCGCCAGCAGCCTTGGGGGAAGCTACAATGAGCAGTTCTTC. Supplemented by reference TRBV5-1 and TRBJ2-1, the full variable domain reads KAGVTQTPRYLIKTRGQQVTLSCSPISGHRSVSWYQQTPGQGLQFLFEYFSETQRNKGNFPGRFSGRQFSNSRSEMNVSTLELGDSALYLCASSLGGSYNEQFFGPGTRLTVL.

The table lists this clone with a count of one. This chain links TRBV18 with TRBJ1-2; D possibly corresponds to TRBD1 (5 bases). Germline V CDR1 and CDR2: KGHSH, LQKENI. This CDR3 has 16 amino acids. Trimming took 3 bases from V and 3 from J, leaving 17 bases between them. The CDR3: CASSPGTGTFDYGYTF. In DNA, the CDR3 is TGTGCCAGCTCACCCGGGACGGGTACATTCGACTATGGCTACACCTTC.

The V and J genes are TRBV4-1 and TRBJ2-7; D call uncertain. The germline gives CDR1 MGHRA, CDR2 YSYEKL. The CDR3 is made up of 18 amino acids. Between the trimmed V and J ends, which lost 1 base and 4 bases, there was a span of 23 bases. In nucleotides, the CDR3 is TGCGCCAGCAGCCAAGGGTACGTGGCGGCCCGGAGTGATTACGAGCAGTACTTC. Its translation is CASSQGYVAARSDYEQYF.

The rearrangement uses TRBV4-2 and TRBJ1-1; the D gene is possibly TRBD1 (5 bases). Trimming took 5 bases from V and 4 from J, leaving 20 bases between them. The CDR3 runs 16 residues. Germline CDR1 reads LGHNA; CDR2 reads YNFKEQ. CDR3 in amino acids: CASSYRDGRRGTEAFF. The DNA of the CDR3 is TGTGCCAGCAGCTATAGGGACGGCAGGCGGGGCACTGAAGCTTTCTTT.

The chain employs TRBV5-1 and TRBJ1-3, with D perhaps TRBD1 (6 bases). Germline CDR1 is SGHRS and CDR2 is YFSETQ. The ends were cut back, 7 bases at V and 2 bases at J, with 13 bases in the middle. The CDR3 is made up of 14 amino acids. CDR3 sequence: CASSRDTAGNTIYF. The CDR3 coding sequence is TGCGCCAGCTCCCGGGACACAGCTGGAAACACCATATATTTT.

This sequence joins TRBV6-1 and TRBJ1-1; no reliable D call. This CDR3 has 14 amino acids. V was clipped by 0 bases and J by 1 base, with 6 bases between them. Germline V CDR1 and CDR2: MNHNS, SASEGT. DNA for the CDR3: TGTGCCAGCAGTGAAGCTCGGCGGAACACTGAAGCTTTCTTT. It encodes CASSEARRNTEAFF.

The chain joins TRBV3-1 (or the pseudogene TRBV3-2) to TRBJ2-1, with D unclear. Germline V gives CDR1 LGHDT, CDR2 YNNKEL (reference sequence). The ends were cut back, 2 bases at V and 8 bases at J, with 10 bases in the middle. The CDR3 extends over 13 amino acids. The CDR3 loop reads CASSQLGPHEQFF. The CDR3 DNA reads TGTGCCAGCAGCCAATTGGGTCCCCATGAGCAGTTCTTC.

This chain links TRBV11-1 with TRBJ2-7, with D possibly TRBD2 on 6 matching bases. The CDR3 extends over 13 amino acids. Germline CDR1 and CDR2: SGHAT and FQDESV (reference sequence). The V and J ends lost 4 bases and 12 bases respectively, with 19 bases between them. The CDR3 nucleotides are TGTGCCAGCAGCTGGGGAGCGGGCCGACGGGGGTACTTC. Translating gives CASSWGAGRRGYF.

The rearrangement links TRBV11-3 to TRBJ2-1; TRBD2 matches at 13 bases. CDR3 length equals 16 residues. Germline V gene lookup returns CDR1 SGHNT and CDR2 YENEEA. V lost 5 bases, J lost 7 bases, and 8 bases stayed unmatched. CDR3 sequence (DNA): TGTGCCAGCAGCCCGGCCGGGACTAGCGGGATTAATGAGCAGTTCTTC. This translates into CASSPAGTSGINEQFF.

The chain links TRBV5-1 to TRBJ1-3; the D gene is possibly TRBD1 (5 bases). CDR1 and CDR2 (germline): SGHRS, YFSETQ. Trimming took off 5 bases at V and 0 bases at J, with 18 bases between the two ends. The CDR3 extends over 17 amino acids. CDR3 sequence (DNA): TGCGCCAGCAGTCGAAGTAGTCAGGGCACCTCTGGAAACACCATATATTTT. Amino acids: CASSRSSQGTSGNTIYF. Together with reference TRBV5-1 and TRBJ1-3, the CDR3 gives the full variable domain: KAGVTQTPRYLIKTRGQQVTLSCSPISGHRSVSWYQQTPGQGLQFLFEYFSETQRNKGNFPGRFSGRQFSNSRSEMNVSTLELGDSALYLCASSRSSQGTSGNTIYFGEGSWLTVV.

The chain links TRBV6-5 to TRBJ1-5; tentative D call: TRBD1 (5 bases). V lost 7 bases, J lost 0 bases, and 13 bases lay in between. There are 15 residues in the CDR3. Germline V gives CDR1 MNHEY, CDR2 SVGAGI. The CDR3 sequence is CASTMGLLSNQPQHF. CDR3 bases: TGTGCCAGCACCATGGGACTTCTTAGCAATCAGCCCCAGCATTTT.